Listed below are T cell receptor beta chains from one sample, sequenced in a study of tumor and adjacent non-tumor tissue in lung cancer. TCRdb recomputed calls from the multiplex PCR reads with MiXCR, one row per CDR3 protein. This sample has approximately 75,000 distinct CDR3 sequences; over 75% occur once, and the top ten carry approximately 12%. Sequencing input: lung tumor tissue. These receptors came from a woman in her forties or fifties with non-small cell lung cancer. Each CDR3 is given with its conserved first and last residue. The D gene is left open where the match is weak. Not every row has a clone size; where given, it reads once, few, many or a size class.

TRBD1	-	TRBJ1-3	TRBV20-1	CSAVLSEQGTGNTIYF	TGCAGTGCCGTCTTATCGGAACAGGGGACTGGAAACACCATATATTTT
-	many	TRBJ1-2	TRBV28	CASSLGTGYAYGYTF	TGTGCCAGCAGTTTAGGAACAGGGTATGCCTATGGCTACACCTTC
TRBD2	-	TRBJ2-7	TRBV20-1	CSALTTGTSSYEQYF	TGCAGTGCTCTCACCACCGGGACTAGCAGTTACGAGCAGTACTTC
TRBD2	once	TRBJ2-1	TRBV5-1	CASSLAPEASGNNEQFF	TGCGCCAGCAGCTTGGCCCCGGAGGCTAGCGGGAACAATGAGCAGTTCTTC
-	-	TRBJ1-4	TRBV7-9	CASTDTWDEKLFF	TGTGCCAGCACGGATACCTGGGATGAAAAACTGTTTTTT
TRBD1	-	TRBJ1-1	TRBV6-6	CACSFPTGGNTEAFF	TGTGCCTGCAGTTTCCCGACAGGGGGTAACACTGAAGCTTTCTTT
-	once	TRBJ2-6	TRBV11-2	CASSFKGGVFGANVLIF	TGTGCCAGCAGCTTCAAGGGAGGAGTCTTCGGGGCCAACGTCCTGATTTTC
-	-	TRBJ2-3	TRBV29-1	CSTRGNTDTQYF	TGCAGCACCAGAGGAAACACAGATACGCAGTATTTT
-	-	TRBJ2-1	TRBV10-2	CASSFGLSQSSYNDQFF	TGCGCCAGCAGTTTCGGTCTCTCCCAAAGCTCCTACAATGACCAGTTCTTC
-	once	TRBJ1-2	TRBV6-5	CANREGGARNGYTF	TGTGCCAATCGAGAGGGGGGGGCGAGGAATGGTTACACCTTC
-	few	TRBJ2-1	TRBV20-1	CSVTLGGSDVHEQFF	TGCAGTGTTACCCTTGGAGGGAGTGATGTACATGAGCAGTTCTTC
TRBD2	many	TRBJ2-2	TRBV4-2	CASSQEGTSGKTGELFF	TGTGCCAGCAGCCAAGAGGGAACTAGCGGGAAAACCGGGGAGCTGTTTTTT
-	many	TRBJ2-6	TRBV6-6	CASSVPGSSGANVLTF	TGTGCCAGCAGTGTTCCAGGGAGCTCTGGGGCCAACGTCCTGACTTTC
TRBD2	-	TRBJ2-1	TRBV11-2	CASSLYTSVSYNEQFF	TGTGCCAGCAGCTTATATACTAGCGTGTCCTACAATGAGCAGTTCTTC
-	-	TRBJ2-3	TRBV11-2	CASRPVGYPLPGTQYF	TGTGCCAGCAGGCCTGTGGGTTACCCGCTTCCAGGTACGCAGTATTTT